This T cell receptor beta chain was sequenced in a study of molecular identifiers for immune sequencing clone quantification. Broader study findings: Clones carrying above 20 RNA copies accounted for over 99% of effector molecules, under 1% in naive cells. Clone sizes could be underestimated for highly expanded clones when identical TCR molecules share a barcode.

This clonotype was seen a handful of times. The antigen is unknown. Between the trimmed V and J ends, which lost 4 bases and 1 base, there was a span of 14 bases. The CDR3 spans 16 residues. With listed TCR primers and previously described methods, bulk TCR libraries were prepared. A single record per CDR3 protein comes from TCRdb applying MiXCR to the PCR reads. The table records about half a million distinct CDR3 sequences, about a quarter of them present only once. The chain links TRBV12-3 or TRBV12-4 to TRBJ1-5, with D maybe TRBD1 (6 bases). Source material: naive CD8+ T cells from blood, with Jurkat cell RNA spiked in. Sample subset: FACS-sorted CD8+CD4-CCR7+CD45RA+ naive T cells. The sequence derives from a human donor in good health. Some libraries in this study had Jurkat cell RNA spiked in. For the CDR3, the DNA is TGTGCCAGCAGTTCATACAGGGTTGGCAGCAATCAGCCCCAGCATTTT. Its protein product is CASSSYRVGSNQPQHF.